A single sample is the source of the 14 T cell receptor beta chains below, sequenced in a study of shared clonotypes between healthy human individuals (dated by TCRdb to the early 2020s). Receptor libraries were prepared by the immunoSEQ multiplex PCR assay. Here the immuneACCESS table is served through TCRdb, limited to in-frame sequences with V and J called. Missing clones are a known gap in these copies; in checked studies unresolved V genes cover under half, and the rest lacks a known reason. The table for this sample lists roughly 450,000 clones; 75% to 85% of them were counted only once. The top ten clones comprise about an eighth of the sample. Sequencing used PBMCs. The receptors come from a middle-aged woman in good health. Some clones in this sample may be carry-over from other donors' samples.

The chain has TRBV7-8 and TRBJ2-5; 9 bases align to TRBD2. Per the germline V gene, CDR1 is SGHVS and CDR2 is FQNEAQ. V lost 1 base and J lost 0; bases outside the gene matches: 3. The CDR3 length is 16 residues. The CDR3 bases are TGTGCCAGCAGCTTAGTTTCTAGCGGGAACCAAGAGACCCAGTACTTC. This sequence encodes CASSLVSSGNQETQYF.

The chain links TRBV6-6 to TRBJ2-2, with 11 bases identical to TRBD1. Germline values: CDR1 MNHNY, CDR2 SVGAGI (reference sequence). This CDR3 spans 12 amino acids. Trimming cost V 11 bases and J 7 bases; bases outside gene matches: 3. This CDR3 is CAGQGAVGELFF. The CDR3 nucleotides are TGTGCCGGACAGGGGGCCGTCGGGGAGCTGTTTTTT.

This chain joins TRBV18 and TRBJ1-2; TRBD1 aligns across 7 bases. The CDR3 is 16 residues long. Trimming took 1 base from V and 2 from J; bases not matched to a gene: 7. CDR1 and CDR2 from the germline V gene are KGHSH and LQKENI. The CDR3 loop is CASSPRTGALNYGYTF. CDR3 in DNA: TGTGCCAGCTCACCACGGACAGGTGCCCTAAACTATGGCTACACCTTC.

The chain employs TRBV6-1 and TRBJ2-7; a possible D gene is TRBD1 (6 bases). V lost 5 bases and J lost 0, with 14 bases in between. This CDR3 comprises 15 residues. Germline V gives CDR1 MNHNS, CDR2 SASEGT. CDR3 region: CASSPGQMFSYEQYF. In nucleotides, the CDR3 is TGTGCCAGCAGTCCCGGACAGATGTTCTCCTACGAGCAGTACTTC.

V gene TRBV29-1 combines with J gene TRBJ2-5, with 8 bases lining up with TRBD1. CDR1 SQVTM and CDR2 ANQGSEA come from the germline V gene. The CDR3 has 14 amino acids. The ends lost 7 bases at V and 1 base at J; junction bases unmatched: 8. The CDR3 here is CSADRTGTQETQYF. The CDR3 coding sequence is TGCAGCGCCGACCGGACAGGGACCCAAGAGACCCAGTACTTC.

The chain is built from TRBV6-1 and TRBJ2-5; 12 bases are a match to TRBD2. Germline CDR1 MNHNS, CDR2 SASEGT. This CDR3 comprises 16 residues. Trimming cost V 3 bases and J 4 bases; bases outside gene matches: 6. The CDR3 is CASSETSGSLGETQYF. The CDR3 bases are TGTGCCAGCAGTGAGACTAGCGGGAGTCTGGGAGAGACCCAGTACTTC.

This rearrangement joins TRBV14 to TRBJ2-3; D uncertain. CDR3 length equals 13 residues. The ends were cut back, 1 base at V and 11 bases at J, with 13 bases in the middle. CDR1 and CDR2 from the germline V gene are SGHDN and FVKESK. CDR3 coding DNA: TGTGCCAGCAGCCAAGTGGATCTCCTCAGGCAGTATTTT. Its translation: CASSQVDLLRQYF. The full variable domain, rest sourced from reference TRBV14 and TRBJ2-3, is EAGVTQFPSHSVIEKGQTVTLRCDPISGHDNLYWYRRVMGKEIKFLLHFVKESKQDESGMPNNRFLAERTGGTYSTLKVQPAELEDSGVYFCASSQVDLLRQYFGPGTRLTVL.

The chain carries TRBV11-2 and TRBJ2-1, with D perhaps TRBD1 (6 bases). V lost 4 bases and J 9 bases, leaving 10 bases between the germline ends. The CDR3 contains 12 residues. Per germline, CDR1 SGHAT and CDR2 FQNNGV. CDR3 bases: TGTGCCAGCAGCTGGACAGAGCGTGAGCAGTTCTTC. The encoded protein is CASSWTEREQFF.

The V gene is TRBV7-9, the J gene TRBJ1-1, with D perhaps TRBD1 (6 bases). The V end lost 1 base, the J end lost 3 bases, and 9 bases lay between the germline ends. Germline values: CDR1 SEHNR, CDR2 FQNEAQ (reference sequence). The CDR3 is 14 residues long. Written as DNA, the CDR3 is TGTGCCAGCAGCTTAGACGGGGGCCACACTGAAGCTTTCTTT. It is translated as CASSLDGGHTEAFF.

The J gene is TRBJ2-3, the V gene TRBV18; tentatively, D is TRBD1 (5 bases). From germline, CDR1 is KGHSH and CDR2 LQKENI. The CDR3 contains 14 residues. V dropped 5 bases and J dropped 2 bases, with 11 bases sitting between them. Here the CDR3 reads CASSARALTDTQYF. CDR3 nucleotide sequence: TGTGCCAGCTCAGCCAGGGCCCTCACAGATACGCAGTATTTT.

The V and J genes are TRBV5-4 and TRBJ2-3, with 8 bases aligning to TRBD2. This CDR3 spans 16 amino acids. Losses at the gene ends were 6 bases for V and 3 bases for J; bases not matched to a gene: 12. The V gene's germline CDR1 is SGHNT and CDR2 YYREEE (reference sequence). The CDR3 protein is CASNPGRAGDTDTQYF. CDR3 DNA: TGTGCCAGCAACCCGGGGAGAGCGGGAGATACAGATACGCAGTATTTT.

This clone was counted between two and nine times. The chain carries TRBV6-1 and TRBJ1-6, with 7 bases identical to TRBD1. Germline CDR1 reads MNHNS; CDR2 reads SASEGT. The CDR3 spans 14 residues. Unmatched junction bases numbered 10, after V lost 8 bases and J lost 9 bases. CDR3 in amino acids: CASGRGYQSSPLHF. The DNA of the CDR3 is TGTGCCAGCGGCAGGGGGTATCAGAGTTCACCCCTCCACTTT.

V is TRBV28 and J is TRBJ2-7, with D possibly TRBD2 on 5 matching bases. Between the trimmed V and J ends, which lost 3 bases and 5 bases, there was a span of 17 bases. Germline loops: CDR1 MDHEN, CDR2 SYDVKM. The CDR3 consists of 15 residues. The CDR3 coding sequence is TGTGCCAGCAGTTTTGCGGTCCTCCTAGCTAACGAGCAGTACTTC. Amino acid sequence: CASSFAVLLANEQYF.

V usage is TRBV27 and J usage is TRBJ2-7, with D perhaps TRBD2 (6 bases). The V and J ends lost 3 bases and 1 base respectively, with 13 bases between them. The CDR3 runs 15 residues. Per the germline V gene, CDR1 is MNHEY and CDR2 is SMNVEV (reference sequence). The CDR3 DNA reads TGTGCCAGCAGTTTTCTGGGGGGAATATCCTACGAGCAGTACTTC. Amino acid sequence: CASSFLGGISYEQYF.